Given below is one T cell receptor (beta chain) in context. Its antigen remains unidentified. Libraries were prepared by immunoSEQ multiplex PCR; TCRdb keeps only in-frame clonotypes and omits some of them. The table shows fewer than 650,000 clones, with around 80% occurring only once. The data stem from a study of shared clonotypes between healthy human individuals. The germline gives CDR1 SQVTM, CDR2 ANQGSEA. The ends lost 4 bases at V and 3 bases at J; junction bases unmatched: 3. This CDR3 is 13 amino acids long. Study-wide points: It was the few donors that limited the genetic and exposure-history diversity represented.

The receptor's source is a woman aged 40-49 years in good health. Some clones in this sample may be carry-over from other donors' samples. Sequenced input: PBMCs. The gene calls are TRBV29-1 and TRBJ2-7; 10 bases map to TRBD2. The CDR3 loop reads CSVASGSYYEQYF. The CDR3 coding sequence is TGCAGCGTTGCTAGCGGGAGTTACTACGAGCAGTACTTC.